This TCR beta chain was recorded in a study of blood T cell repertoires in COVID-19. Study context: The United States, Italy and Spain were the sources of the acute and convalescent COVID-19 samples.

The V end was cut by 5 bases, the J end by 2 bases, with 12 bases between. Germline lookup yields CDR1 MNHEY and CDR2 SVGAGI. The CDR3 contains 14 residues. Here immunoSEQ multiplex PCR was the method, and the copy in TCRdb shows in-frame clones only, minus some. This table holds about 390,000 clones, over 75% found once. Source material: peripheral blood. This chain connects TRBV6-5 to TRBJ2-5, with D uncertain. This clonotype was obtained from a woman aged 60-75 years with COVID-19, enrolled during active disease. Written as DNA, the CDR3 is TGTGCCAGCAGTCAGAAGACTGCGCAAGAGACCCAGTACTTC. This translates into CASSQKTAQETQYF.